Sequencing of this TCR beta chain was carried out in a study of blood T cell repertoires in COVID-19. Data came from immunoSEQ multiplex PCR; TCRdb stores just in-frame clones and leaves some out. The sample lists some 21,000 clones, about nine tenths occurring once. The CDR3 contains 13 residues. Germline assignment: CDR1 SGHAT and CDR2 FQNNGV. V lost 6 bases, J lost 14 bases, and 10 bases stayed unmatched. This TCR was sampled from a man aged 50 or older with active COVID-19. J is TRBJ1-6 and V is TRBV11-2; 7 nucleotides align to TRBD1. The sequencing sample was made of peripheral blood. The DNA for the CDR3 is TGTGCCAGCAGTCCCGGGACAGTGGCCACCCTCCACTTT. It specifies CASSPGTVATLHF.